This entry is about one T cell receptor (beta chain). This clonotype was observed at least ten times. The antigen it recognizes is unknown. No much larger clone is present one base from it, and per-base qualities are unavailable. The CDR3 contains 14 residues, cysteine and phenylalanine counted. The kept DNA is CDR3 alone, 42 bases in frame from the first base. CDR1 is given as SEHNR and CDR2 as FQNEAQ, both from the germline V gene (reference sequence). Ends trimmed: V by 7 bases, J by 2 bases; bases unmatched to a gene: 4. This entry is derived from a study of early T cells in non-severe SARS-CoV-2 infection (dated by TCRdb to the early 2020s). Some background on the complete study: Bulk RNA from unsorted whole blood was used for TCR sequencing, so alpha and beta chains could not be paired. Beyond this particular receptor, the publication reports: VDJdb matching was skewed toward anti-spike CD8 responses and likely underestimated virus-specific expansions, missing private and CD4 specificities.

A case-control design nested within a healthcare worker cohort in London, UK, was used, with weekly nasopharyngeal swab PCR tests and blood sampling performed. Healthcare workers were recruited during the week of the UK lockdown, between 23 and 31 March 2020, and followed weekly for up to roughly 15 weeks. The library was generated by 5' RACE. Reads for this sample came from a NextSeq 500. In the TCR library protocol, unique molecular identifiers were attached to individual cDNA molecules to correct for PCR bias and sequencing error. Both TCR alpha and beta chains were sequenced, and tight co-correlation was observed between alpha and beta sequence abundances in each sample. On the authors' methods: Decombinator V4 was used to annotate TCR sequences for V gene, J gene and CDR3. TCRs were defined as expanded if a significant change between any two time points was detected under a Poisson model with p below 0.0001. TCR abundances were normalised to the total number of TCRs sequenced per sample and were expressed as counts per million. MAIT TCRs were defined by TRAV1-2 paired with TRAJ12, TRAJ20 or TRAJ33, and iNKT TCRs by TRAV10 paired with TRAJ18. VDJdb, accessed 1 November 2021, was searched for CMV, EBV and SARS-CoV-2 annotated TCRs, excluding TCRs annotated for multiple antigens. TCRdb cleaned the public reads at Q25 with fastp, built clones with MiXCR and kept in-frame beta chains. When rows share a CDR3 protein, they turn into one entry using the most common DNA and genes. None of the V and J calls come from the authors' own analysis; TCRdb made them. The sample table shows 55,000 or so distinct CDR3 sequences, and under 7.5% are seen once. The top ten clones comprise 5.8% of the sample.

This sequence uses TRBV7-9 and TRBJ2-1; 8 of the junction bases match TRBD2. This clonotype originated in an adult who was a healthcare worker with PCR-confirmed SARS-CoV-2 infection or an uninfected control (not recorded which). The sequencing here drew on whole blood, taken at baseline. The nucleotides are TGTGCCAGCACCGACGGGGGGGCCTACAATGAGCAGTTCTTC. This translates into CASTDGGAYNEQFF.